The 32 T cell receptor beta chains in this list originate from one sample, sequenced in a study of Ad26.COV2.S vaccination and SARS-CoV-2 variants. Treatment: 19 received Ad26.COV2.S at low or high dose, single or two shots; 5 received placebo; per-sample allocation not given. Sampling was done on day 63 after the first vaccine or placebo injection. Assay used: immunoSEQ multiplex PCR; TCRdb lists only in-frame clones, some missing. In the table there are roughly 400,000 clones, around 89% of which are singletons. The sample was peripheral blood, taken in a trial of Ad26.COV2.S vaccine versus placebo. The receptors originated from a person aged 18-60 years who received the Ad26.COV2.S COVID-19 vaccine or a placebo.

The rearrangement links TRBV11-2 to TRBJ2-3; D unresolved. Between the trimmed V and J ends, which lost 5 bases and 2 bases, there was a span of 11 bases. The CDR3 runs to 14 residues. Germline CDR1 and CDR2: SGHAT and FQNNGV. Here the CDR3 reads CASSVFGSTDTQYF. Here the CDR3 DNA reads TGTGCCAGCAGCGTTTTTGGGTCCACAGATACGCAGTATTTT.

The J gene is TRBJ1-2, the V gene TRBV30, with a possible D match to TRBD1 (6 bases). The germline CDR1 and CDR2 sequences are GTSNPN and SVGIG (reference sequence). CDR3 length: 13 residues. V was shortened by 0 bases and J by 5 bases, with 10 bases between the two germline ends. The CDR3 region is CAWSVQGQYGYTF. CDR3 DNA sequence: TGTGCCTGGAGTGTACAGGGCCAATATGGCTACACCTTC. Drawing the rest from reference TRBV30 and TRBJ1-2, the complete variable domain is SQTIHQWPATLVQPVGSPLSLECTVEGTSNPNLYWYRQAAGRGLQLLFYSVGIGQISSEVPQNLSASRPQDRQFILSSKKLLLSDSGFYLCAWSVQGQYGYTFGSGTRLTVV.

The J gene is TRBJ2-1, the V gene TRBV6-4; 10 bases line up with TRBD1. CDR3 length: 15 residues. Germline CDR1 is MRHNA and CDR2 is SNTAGT. The trim removed 2 bases at V and 7 bases at J, leaving 5 bases unmatched. The CDR3 spells CASSDTGQGGNEQFF. In nucleotides, the CDR3 is TGTGCCAGCAGTGACACAGGACAGGGGGGGAATGAGCAGTTCTTC.

The genes are TRBV7-2 and TRBJ1-1; D may be TRBD1 (5 bases). From germline, CDR1 is SGHTA and CDR2 FQGNSA. Trimming shortened V by 5 bases and J by 4 bases, and 11 bases separated the two germline ends. The CDR3 has 13 amino acids. CDR3 in amino acids: CASSPGGGTEAFF. CDR3 nucleotide sequence: TGTGCCAGCAGCCCCGGGGGTGGCACTGAAGCTTTCTTT.

The rearrangement uses TRBV18 and TRBJ2-3, with 10 positions matching TRBD2. From germline, CDR1 is KGHSH and CDR2 LQKENI. The J segment lost 6 bases and the V segment lost 1 base, leaving 7 bases of the junction unmatched. The CDR3 consists of 16 residues. The DNA of the CDR3 is TGTGCCAGCTCACCACTAGCGGGAGGCTATCAGGATACGCAGTATTTT. This gives the protein CASSPLAGGYQDTQYF.

On this clone itself: Other DNA sequences from this sample encode an identical CDR3 as well. The rearrangement joins TRBV5-1 to TRBJ2-7; D not resolved. CDR1 and CDR2 (germline): SGHRS, YFSETQ. Trimming took 3 bases from V and 1 from J, leaving 5 bases between them. The CDR3 has 12 residues. CDR3 DNA sequence: TGCGCCAGCAGCTCAGATTCCTACGAGCAGTACTTC. As protein: CASSSDSYEQYF.

This rearrangement joins TRBV19 to TRBJ2-7; tentative D call: TRBD2 (6 bases). The V end lost 2 bases, the J end lost 3 bases, and 11 bases lay between the germline ends. The CDR3 consists of 14 residues. Germline V gene sequence: CDR1 LNHDA, CDR2 SQIVND (reference sequence). The CDR3 spells CASSITSSDYEQYF. The CDR3 bases are TGTGCCAGTAGTATAACGTCTAGCGACTACGAGCAGTACTTC.

This chain connects TRBV30 to TRBJ2-1, with 14 bases identical to TRBD2. Per germline, CDR1 GTSNPN and CDR2 SVGIG (reference sequence). The CDR3 is 16 residues long. V lost 3 bases, J lost 9 bases, and 10 bases stayed unmatched. DNA for the CDR3: TGTGCCTGGAGGCTAGGACTAGCGGGGGGTTTAGGTGAGCAGTTCTTC. The encoded protein is CAWRLGLAGGLGEQFF.

The chain joins TRBV12-3 or TRBV12-4 to TRBJ1-5, with D perhaps TRBD1 (6 bases). The CDR3 spans 13 residues. V dropped 7 bases and J dropped 7 bases, with 14 bases sitting between them. CDR3 amino acids: CASTRTVMQPQHF. The CDR3 DNA sequence: TGTGCCAGCACCAGGACAGTTATGCAGCCCCAGCATTTT.

CDR3 loop: CASSQGTGGRGETQYF. The DNA of the CDR3 is TGCGCCAGCAGCCAAGGAACAGGGGGCAGAGGAGAGACCCAGTACTTC. The chain couples TRBV4-1 to TRBJ2-5; 9 bases are a match to TRBD1. The CDR3 length is 16 residues. Unmatched junction bases numbered 7, after V lost 1 base and J lost 4 bases. Germline CDR1 is MGHRA and CDR2 is YSYEKL.

The chain has TRBV19 and TRBJ2-7; D might be TRBD1 or TRBD2, each matching 5 bases. From germline, CDR1 is LNHDA and CDR2 SQIVND (reference sequence). V was cut by 0 bases and J by 2 bases, with 11 bases left in between. This CDR3 comprises 15 residues. The DNA of the CDR3 is TGTGCCAGTAGTATAGATTCCCGGGACCCCTACGAGCAGTACTTC. This sequence encodes CASSIDSRDPYEQYF.

This clone appeared a few times. V usage is TRBV29-1 and J usage is TRBJ2-2; 10 bases agree with TRBD1. V gave up 5 bases and J gave up 7 bases; unmatched junction bases: 10. In germline, CDR1 is SQVTM, CDR2 ANQGSEA. This CDR3 is 15 amino acids long. The CDR3 sequence is CSVSRTGGQGGELFF. CDR3 bases: TGCAGCGTTAGTAGGACAGGGGGACAGGGCGGGGAGCTGTTTTTT.

The V gene is TRBV6-4, the J gene TRBJ1-1; no definite D call. CDR3 size: 13 residues. Germline V CDR1 and CDR2: MRHNA, SNTAGT. V dropped 5 bases and J dropped 0 bases, with 7 bases sitting between them. The CDR3 spells CASSLGMNTEAFF. For the CDR3, the DNA is TGTGCCAGCAGTCTGGGAATGAACACTGAAGCTTTCTTT.

The genes are TRBV19 and TRBJ2-3, with TRBD1 as a possible D gene (5 bases). V was trimmed by 4 bases and J by 0 bases, leaving 8 bases between them. Looked up from germline, CDR1 is LNHDA and CDR2 is SQIVND (reference sequence). The length of the CDR3 is 14 residues. The CDR3 sequence: CASSTGPSTDTQYF. CDR3 sequence (DNA): TGTGCCAGTAGTACAGGGCCTAGCACAGATACGCAGTATTTT.

With respect to this clone: Its ends do not fully match the called genes, so a read error is possible. The chain employs TRBV7-9 and TRBJ2-7; maybe TRBD1 (6 bases). Germline CDR1 SEHNR, CDR2 FQNEAQ (reference sequence). This CDR3 is 14 amino acids long. The CDR3 nucleotides are TGTGCCAGCAGCTTGGGGGCAGTCTCCCACGAGCAGTACTTC. Amino acid sequence: CASSLGAVSHEQYF.

The rearrangement uses TRBV19 and TRBJ1-2; D uncertain. CDR1 is LNHDA and CDR2 is SQIVND in the germline V gene (reference sequence). Between the trimmed V and J ends, which lost 6 bases and 6 bases, there was a span of 14 bases. The CDR3 is made up of 13 amino acids. The CDR3 region is CASSPGLSHGYTF. In DNA, the CDR3 is TGTGCCAGTAGCCCGGGCCTTAGTCATGGCTACACCTTC.

This rearrangement joins TRBV5-4 to TRBJ1-1; perhaps TRBD1 as D (6 bases). There are 15 residues in the CDR3. Trimming removed 7 bases at V and 0 bases at J, with 16 bases between. CDR1 is SGHNT, CDR2 YYREEE, per germline (reference sequence). As DNA, the CDR3 is TGTGCCAGCGGGACACCTAGTTCCCTGAACACTGAAGCTTTCTTT. The encoded protein is CASGTPSSLNTEAFF.

This sequence joins TRBV28 and TRBJ2-7, with 10 bases matching TRBD2. Germline trimming cut 6 bases from V and 3 bases from J; bases unmatched to any gene: 8. This CDR3 is 15 amino acids long. Germline CDR1 is MDHEN and CDR2 is SYDVKM. The CDR3 reads CASRTTGTSDYEQYF. CDR3 DNA sequence: TGTGCCAGCAGGACTACCGGGACTAGCGACTACGAGCAGTACTTC.

The chain carries TRBV28 and TRBJ1-1; D remains unclear. Trimming left V 6 bases short and J 0 bases short, with 11 bases between. This CDR3 comprises 14 residues. In germline, CDR1 is MDHEN, CDR2 SYDVKM. CDR3 loop: CASSPPYMNTEAFF. The CDR3 nucleotides read TGTGCCAGCAGCCCACCGTACATGAACACTGAAGCTTTCTTT.

V gene TRBV21-1 combines with J gene TRBJ2-7. TRBV21-1 constitutes a pseudogene. The CDR3 spans 17 residues. In nucleotides, the CDR3 is TGTGCCAGCAGCAAAGTGGGCGGGTCGGGGCCCTATTACGAGCAGTACTTC. As protein: CASSKVGGSGPYYEQYF.

V is TRBV15 and J is TRBJ2-1; 7 bases fit TRBD2. The V gene end was trimmed by 0 bases and the J gene end by 6 bases; junction bases not matched to a gene: 17. The CDR3 totals 19 residues. Germline assignment: CDR1 LNHNV and CDR2 YYDKDF (reference sequence). The CDR3 DNA reads as TGTGCCACCAGCAGAGACCCCTCGCTTATCGCGGGAGTAGTCAATGAGCAGTTCTTC. Its translation is CATSRDPSLIAGVVNEQFF.

The chain has TRBV5-6 and TRBJ1-5; tentatively, D is TRBD1 (6 bases). CDR1 is SGHDT and CDR2 is YYEEEE in the germline V gene. CDR3 size: 17 residues. V shed 4 bases and J shed 4 bases, with 21 bases lying between them. The CDR3: CASSPGGGGGRNQPQHF. The CDR3 DNA follows: TGTGCCAGCAGCCCGGGTGGGGGCGGAGGCCGAAATCAGCCCCAGCATTTT.

The chain couples TRBV15 to TRBJ2-2; 9 bases are shared with TRBD2. V was clipped by 1 base and J by 5 bases; unmatched bases: 11. Germline values: CDR1 LNHNV, CDR2 YYDKDF (reference sequence). The CDR3 is 18 amino acids. The CDR3 loop reads CATSRGTSELAGTGELFF. The CDR3 nucleotides are TGTGCCACCAGCAGAGGGACTAGCGAGCTAGCGGGGACCGGGGAGCTGTTTTTT. Combining the CDR3 with reference TRBV15 and TRBJ2-2 gives the whole variable domain DAMVIQNPRYQVTQFGKPVTLSCSQTLNHNVMYWYQQKSSQAPKLLFHYYDKDFNNEADTPDNFQSRRPNTSFCFLDIRSPGLGDTAMYLCATSRGTSELAGTGELFFGEGSRLTVL.

The V call is TRBV28, the J call TRBJ2-1, with D maybe TRBD1 (7 bases). V was trimmed by 4 bases and J by 6 bases, leaving 16 bases between them. This CDR3 is 15 amino acids long. Germline loops: CDR1 MDHEN, CDR2 SYDVKM. The CDR3 DNA follows: TGTGCCAGCAGTTCCAGGGGGGCCCTACTCAATGAGCAGTTCTTC. Protein product: CASSSRGALLNEQFF.

The chain has TRBV4-1 and TRBJ1-1; 11 bases align to TRBD1. The CDR3 is 19 amino acids. V lost 8 bases, J lost 3 bases, and 20 bases stayed unmatched. Looked up from germline, CDR1 is MGHRA and CDR2 is YSYEKL. CDR3 nucleotide sequence: TGCGCCAGCGAAAAAGTTGGGAAGGGACAGGGGGGGCACCACACTGAAGCTTTCTTT. Translated: CASEKVGKGQGGHHTEAFF.

The J gene is TRBJ2-3, the V gene TRBV3-1 (or the pseudogene TRBV3-2); D is undetermined. Germline-derived CDR1 and CDR2 are LGHDT and YNNKEL (reference sequence). The CDR3 has 11 residues. V was pared by 4 bases and J by 2 bases, with 1 base between. CDR3 bases: TGTGCCAGCAGCCTCACAGATACGCAGTATTTT. As protein: CASSLTDTQYF.

The chain carries TRBV2 and TRBJ2-3; no clear D. This CDR3 has 15 residues. Trimming cost V 0 bases and J 0 bases, with 7 bases left between them. The V gene's germline CDR1 is SNHLY and CDR2 FYNNEI. CDR3 bases: TGTGCCAGCAGTGAAGCCGTGGGAAGCACAGATACGCAGTATTTT. Protein product: CASSEAVGSTDTQYF.

The CDR3 DNA sequence: TGTGCCAGCAGTTACTCCCTAGCGGGAGTCCCAGATACGCAGTATTTT. Translating it yields CASSYSLAGVPDTQYF. This sequence joins TRBV6-6 and TRBJ2-3, with 10 bases fitting TRBD2. The CDR3 has 16 amino acids. Per the germline V gene, CDR1 is MNHNY and CDR2 is SVGAGI (reference sequence). V shed 0 bases and J 4 bases; nucleotides not matched to a gene: 4.

This chain joins TRBV29-1 and TRBJ2-5; the D call may be TRBD1 or TRBD2 (5 bases each). Trimming pared 6 bases from V and 3 bases from J, leaving 14 bases between. CDR3 length: 13 amino acids. Germline V lookup: CDR1 SQVTM, CDR2 ANQGSEA. CDR3 DNA: TGCAGCGTCCGGGGTTGGGGGAAAGAGACCCAGTACTTC. Its translation: CSVRGWGKETQYF.

V and J are TRBV6-2 or TRBV6-3 and TRBJ1-5, with 8 bases fitting TRBD1. Germline V gene lookup returns CDR1 MNHEY and CDR2 SVGEGT. V lost 4 bases to trimming and J lost 1 base; unmatched junction nucleotides: 9. The CDR3 sequence is 17 residues long. The CDR3 region is CASSFQGTGTSNQPQHF. The CDR3 DNA follows: TGTGCCAGCAGTTTTCAAGGGACAGGTACGAGCAATCAGCCCCAGCATTTT.

This chain connects TRBV19 to TRBJ2-3; 7 nucleotides align to TRBD2. Germline values: CDR1 LNHDA, CDR2 SQIVND (reference sequence). V trimming: 4 bases; J trimming: 2 bases; junction bases outside the gene matches: 9. The CDR3 length is 16 residues. The chain's CDR3 is CASSKSGEGATDTQYF. CDR3 DNA: TGTGCCAGTAGTAAATCGGGGGAGGGAGCCACAGATACGCAGTATTTT. Based on the CDR3 plus reference TRBV19 and TRBJ2-3, the full variable domain is DGGITQSPKYLFRKEGQNVTLSCEQNLNHDAMYWYRQDPGQGLRLIYYSQIVNDFQKGDIAEGYSVSREKKESFPLTVTSAQKNPTAFYLCASSKSGEGATDTQYFGPGTRLTVL.

This clone was counted once. The chain couples TRBV2 to TRBJ2-3, with 9 bases aligning to TRBD1. Losses at the gene ends were 7 bases for V and 3 bases for J; bases not matched to a gene: 8. CDR3 size: 15 residues. In germline, CDR1 is SNHLY, CDR2 FYNNEI. The CDR3 coding sequence is TGTGCCAGCACCGGCTTGGGGACAGGGACAGATACGCAGTATTTT. Its protein is CASTGLGTGTDTQYF.